The rows below give T cell receptor beta chains drawn from one sample of a study of cytomegalovirus exposure and HLA in healthy donors. TCRdb's copy holds only in-frame clones and misses some; the assay was immunoSEQ multiplex PCR. The sample includes about 160,000 clones, around nine tenths seen only once; the top ten take 0.7% to 1%. The sample comprised PBMCs. The receptor source for this set is a woman in her 30s in good health and CMV-seronegative. Each CDR3 is given without its conserved first and last residue. Expanded clones are given a class, and other clones once, few, many or no size at all.

TRBJ1-5 | TRBV7-9 | - | ASSPADRSNQPQH
TRBJ2-3 | TRBV5-1 | - | ASSFGLAEPTDTQY
TRBJ2-7 | TRBV15 | - | ATSRDSVRQY
TRBJ2-1 | TRBV27 | - | ASSLSWAGGRNEQF
TRBJ2-1 | TRBV30 | - | AWSPLVGVKF
TRBJ1-5 | TRBV27 | - | ASSPPLFNQPQH
TRBJ2-1 | TRBV28 | - | ASTPISGSGDNEQF
TRBJ1-6 | TRBV11-2 | - | ASSLGWAGANSPLH
TRBJ2-7 | TRBV28 | - | ASSLLAGGSTYEQY
TRBJ2-6 | TRBV9 | - | ASSVTHTGSGANVLT
TRBJ2-1 | TRBV2 | - | ASRVQGFYNEQF
TRBJ2-3 | TRBV4-1 | - | ASSQEWAGSTDTQY
TRBJ1-2 | TRBV7-9 | - | ASSLEWTGANYGYT
TRBJ1-1 | TRBV28 | - | ASSYSLNTEAF
TRBJ1-2 | TRBV4-3 | - | ASSQDRGGWLGYT
TRBJ1-4 | TRBV7-9 | - | ASSRDSTNEKLF
TRBJ2-1 | TRBV5-4 | - | ASSAKGSSYNEQF
TRBJ2-1 | TRBV11-3 | - | ASSPTGTSGTNEQF
TRBJ1-4 | TRBV30 | - | AWTRVANEKLF
TRBJ1-1 | TRBV29-1 | once | SASDRLNTEAF
TRBJ1-1 | TRBV7-8 | once | ASSLGTGTTEAF
TRBJ2-7 | TRBV4-1 | few | ASSQFPGLAGGYEQY
TRBJ1-3 | TRBV30 | - | AWSRGGSGNTIY
TRBJ2-5 | TRBV7-7 | once | ASSLTSGHQETQY
TRBJ2-1 | TRBV7-9 | - | ASSHEAEQF
TRBJ2-2 | TRBV6-1 | - | ASSDPGGITGELF
TRBJ1-3 | TRBV5-1 | - | ASKRGNTIY
TRBJ2-7 | TRBV9 | - | ASSVAGGMYEQY
TRBJ2-5 | TRBV5-1 | - | ASSLQGPAGGRKETQY
TRBJ1-1 | TRBV6-6 | - | ASSYSGENTEAF
TRBJ2-7 | TRBV5-6 | - | ASSRAQGAYHEQY
TRBJ1-1 | TRBV5-4 | - | ASRPRTEGTEAF
TRBJ1-6 | TRBV25-1 | - | ASIVWLDSPLH
TRBJ2-1 | TRBV6-1 | - | ASSDQTSARGNEQF
- | TRBV27 | - | ASSLASGSFPEQY
TRBJ1-1 | TRBV2 | few | ASSDRQGAGTEAF
TRBJ2-7 | TRBV2 | - | TSGTSSYEQY
TRBJ2-7 | TRBV5-1 | - | ASTGTGTVHEQY
TRBJ2-5 | TRBV10-3 | - | AISTLEWETQY
TRBJ2-1 | TRBV6-5 | - | ASSYSRPYNEQF